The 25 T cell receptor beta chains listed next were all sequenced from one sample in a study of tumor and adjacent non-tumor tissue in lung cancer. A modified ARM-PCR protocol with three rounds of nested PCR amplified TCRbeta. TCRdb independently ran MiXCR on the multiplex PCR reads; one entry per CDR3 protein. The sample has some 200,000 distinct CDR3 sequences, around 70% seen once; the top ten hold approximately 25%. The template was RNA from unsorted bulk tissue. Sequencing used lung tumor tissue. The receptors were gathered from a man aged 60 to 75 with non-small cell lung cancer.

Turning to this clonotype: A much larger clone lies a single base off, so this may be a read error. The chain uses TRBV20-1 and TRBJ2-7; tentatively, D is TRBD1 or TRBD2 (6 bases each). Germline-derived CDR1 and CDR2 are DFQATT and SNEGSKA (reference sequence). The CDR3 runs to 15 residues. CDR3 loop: CSAEGGTGSSYEHYF. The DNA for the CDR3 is TGCAGTGCCGAGGGGGGAACAGGGAGCTCCTACGAGCATTACTTC.

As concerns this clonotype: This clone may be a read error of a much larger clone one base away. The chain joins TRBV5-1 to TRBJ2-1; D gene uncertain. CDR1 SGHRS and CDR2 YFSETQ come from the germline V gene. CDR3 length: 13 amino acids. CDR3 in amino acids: CTSIGPGFNEQFF. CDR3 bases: TGCACCAGCATAGGTCCCGGATTCAATGAGCAGTTCTTC.

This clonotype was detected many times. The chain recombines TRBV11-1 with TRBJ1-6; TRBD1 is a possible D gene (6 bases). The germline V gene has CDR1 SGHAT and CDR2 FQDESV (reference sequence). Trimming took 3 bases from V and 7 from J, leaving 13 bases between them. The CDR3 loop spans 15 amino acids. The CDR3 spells CASSLRQEGNSPLHF. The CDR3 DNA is TGTGCCAGCAGCTTGAGACAGGAAGGAAATTCACCCCTCCACTTT.

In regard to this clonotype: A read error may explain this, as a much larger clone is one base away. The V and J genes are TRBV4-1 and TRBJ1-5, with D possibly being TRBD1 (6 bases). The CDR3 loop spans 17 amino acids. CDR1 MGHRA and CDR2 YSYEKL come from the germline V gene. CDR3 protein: CASRQDPQGSVDQPQHF. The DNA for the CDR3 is TGCGCCAGCAGACAAGATCCCCAGGGGTCCGTCGATCAGCCCCAGCATTTT.

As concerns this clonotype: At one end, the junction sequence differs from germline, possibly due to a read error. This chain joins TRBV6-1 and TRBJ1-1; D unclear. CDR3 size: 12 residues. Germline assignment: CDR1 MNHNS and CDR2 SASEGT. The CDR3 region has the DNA TGTGCCTGCAGTGAAAATACGTGGAGAGGTTTCTTT. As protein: CACSENTWRGFF.

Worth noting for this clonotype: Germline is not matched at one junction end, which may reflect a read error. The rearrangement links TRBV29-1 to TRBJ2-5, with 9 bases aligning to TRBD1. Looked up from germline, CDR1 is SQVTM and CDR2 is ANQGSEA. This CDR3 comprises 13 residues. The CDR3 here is CSIEQGAGETHYF. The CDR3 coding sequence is TGCAGCATTGAACAGGGGGCAGGGGAGACCCACTACTTC.

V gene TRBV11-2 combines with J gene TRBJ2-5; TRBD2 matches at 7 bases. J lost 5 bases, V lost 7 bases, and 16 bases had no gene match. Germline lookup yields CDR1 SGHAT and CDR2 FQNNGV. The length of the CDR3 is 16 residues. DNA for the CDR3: TGTGCCAGCATCATCACAATGGGGGGGTCAAAGGAGACCCAGTACTTC. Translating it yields CASIITMGGSKETQYF.

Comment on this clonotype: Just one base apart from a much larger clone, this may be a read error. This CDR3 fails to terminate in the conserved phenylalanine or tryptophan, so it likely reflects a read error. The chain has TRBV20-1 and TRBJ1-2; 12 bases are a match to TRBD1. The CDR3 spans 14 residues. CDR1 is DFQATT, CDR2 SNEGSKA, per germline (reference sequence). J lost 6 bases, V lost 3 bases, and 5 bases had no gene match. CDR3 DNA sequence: TGCAGTGCTAGCCGGGACAGGGGGCTAGATGGCTACACCGTC. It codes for CSASRDRGLDGYTV.

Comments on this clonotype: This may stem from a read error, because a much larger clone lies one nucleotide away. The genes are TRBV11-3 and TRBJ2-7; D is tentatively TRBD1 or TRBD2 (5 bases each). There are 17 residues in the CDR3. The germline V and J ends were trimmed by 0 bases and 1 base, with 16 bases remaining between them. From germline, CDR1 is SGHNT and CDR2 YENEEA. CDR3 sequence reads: CASSLDGGFSGSYEQYF. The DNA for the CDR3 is TGTGCCAGCAGCTTAGATGGGGGATTTTCCGGATCCTACGAGCAGTACTTC.

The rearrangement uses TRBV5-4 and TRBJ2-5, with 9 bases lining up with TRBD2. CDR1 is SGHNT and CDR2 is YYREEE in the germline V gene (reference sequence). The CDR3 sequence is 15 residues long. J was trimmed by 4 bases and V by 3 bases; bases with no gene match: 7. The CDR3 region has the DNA TGTGCCAGCAGCTCGGACCCACTAGCGGGAGAGACCCAGTACTTC. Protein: CASSSDPLAGETQYF. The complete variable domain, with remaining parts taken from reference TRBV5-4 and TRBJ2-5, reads ETGVTQSPTHLIKTRGQQVTLRCSSQSGHNTVSWYQQALGQGPQFIFQYYREEENGRGNFPPRFSGLQFPNYSSELNVNALELDDSALYLCASSSDPLAGETQYFGPGTRLLVL.

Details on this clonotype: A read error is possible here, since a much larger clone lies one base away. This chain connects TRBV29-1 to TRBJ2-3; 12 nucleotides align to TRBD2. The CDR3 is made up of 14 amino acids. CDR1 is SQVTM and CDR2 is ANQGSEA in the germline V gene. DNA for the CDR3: TGCATCGCGACTAGCGGGAGTGGAGTAGATACGCAGTATTTT. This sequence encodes CIATSGSGVDTQYF.

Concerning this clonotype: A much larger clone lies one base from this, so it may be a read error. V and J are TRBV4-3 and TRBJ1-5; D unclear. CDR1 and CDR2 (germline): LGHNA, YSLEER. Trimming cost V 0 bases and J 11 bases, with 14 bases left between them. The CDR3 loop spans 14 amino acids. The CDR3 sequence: CASSQECGPSSQHF. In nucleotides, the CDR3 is TGCGCCAGCAGCCAAGAATGCGGTCCCTCGTCCCAGCATTTT.

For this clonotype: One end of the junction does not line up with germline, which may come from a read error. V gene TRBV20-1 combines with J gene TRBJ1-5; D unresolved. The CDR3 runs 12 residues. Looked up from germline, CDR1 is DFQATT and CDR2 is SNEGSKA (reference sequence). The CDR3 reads CSASSGDQTQHF. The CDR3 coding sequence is TGCAGTGCTAGTTCGGGAGATCAGACCCAGCATTTT.

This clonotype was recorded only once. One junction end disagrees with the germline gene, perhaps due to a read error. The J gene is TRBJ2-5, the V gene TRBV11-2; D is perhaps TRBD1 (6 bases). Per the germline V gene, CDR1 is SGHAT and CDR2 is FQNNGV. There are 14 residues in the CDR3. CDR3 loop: CVSALRGSGETHYF. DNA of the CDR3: TGTGTCAGCGCGCTGAGGGGGTCAGGAGAGACCCATTACTTC.

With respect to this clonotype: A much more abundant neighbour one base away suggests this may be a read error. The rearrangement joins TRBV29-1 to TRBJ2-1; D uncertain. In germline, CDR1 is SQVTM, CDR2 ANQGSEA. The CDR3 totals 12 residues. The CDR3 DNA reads TGCAACGTGGAAAGCTCCTACAATGAGCAGTTCTTC. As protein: CNVESSYNEQFF.

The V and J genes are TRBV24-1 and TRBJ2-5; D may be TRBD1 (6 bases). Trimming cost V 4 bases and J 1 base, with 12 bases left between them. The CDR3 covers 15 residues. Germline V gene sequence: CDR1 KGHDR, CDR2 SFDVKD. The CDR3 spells CATSDRIGGQETQYF. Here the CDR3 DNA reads TGTGCCACCAGTGACAGGATAGGGGGCCAAGAGACCCAGTACTTC.

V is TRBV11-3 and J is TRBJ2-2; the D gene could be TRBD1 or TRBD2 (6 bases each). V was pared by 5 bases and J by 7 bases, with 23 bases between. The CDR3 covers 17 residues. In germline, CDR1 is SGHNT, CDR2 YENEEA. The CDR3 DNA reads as TGTGCCAGCAGCCCAGCCGGAGGGGGTACTTATATCGGGGAGCTGTTTTTT. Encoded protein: CASSPAGGGTYIGELFF.

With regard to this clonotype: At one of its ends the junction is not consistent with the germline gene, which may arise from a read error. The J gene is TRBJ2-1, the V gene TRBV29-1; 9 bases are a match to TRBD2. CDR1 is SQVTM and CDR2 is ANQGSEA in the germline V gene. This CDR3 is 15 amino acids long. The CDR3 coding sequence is TGTAGCGTTAAAGGTTCGGTAGCGGGAGAGGGGGAGCAGTTCTTC. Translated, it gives CSVKGSVAGEGEQFF.

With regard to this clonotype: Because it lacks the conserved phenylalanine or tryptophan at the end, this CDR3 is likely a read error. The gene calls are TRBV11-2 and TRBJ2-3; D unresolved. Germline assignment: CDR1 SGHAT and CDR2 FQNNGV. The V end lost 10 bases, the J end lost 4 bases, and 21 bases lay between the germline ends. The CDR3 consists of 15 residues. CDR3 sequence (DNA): TGTGCCATCAGATTTTTCCTAGAGGTGGCAGATACGCAGTATTCT. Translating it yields CAIRFFLEVADTQYS.

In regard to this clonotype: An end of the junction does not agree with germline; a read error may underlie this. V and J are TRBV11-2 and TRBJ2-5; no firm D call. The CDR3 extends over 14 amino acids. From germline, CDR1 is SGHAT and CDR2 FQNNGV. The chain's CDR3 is CTSSPATDQDTQYF. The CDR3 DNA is TGTACCAGTAGCCCCGCGACGGACCAAGATACCCAGTACTTC.

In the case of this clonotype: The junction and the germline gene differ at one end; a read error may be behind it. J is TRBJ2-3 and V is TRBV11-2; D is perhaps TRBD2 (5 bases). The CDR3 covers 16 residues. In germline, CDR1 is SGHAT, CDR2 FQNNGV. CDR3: CASSSVRGFSTDAQYF. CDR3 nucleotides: TGTGCCAGCAGCTCAGTCCGGGGATTTAGCACAGATGCGCAGTATTTT.

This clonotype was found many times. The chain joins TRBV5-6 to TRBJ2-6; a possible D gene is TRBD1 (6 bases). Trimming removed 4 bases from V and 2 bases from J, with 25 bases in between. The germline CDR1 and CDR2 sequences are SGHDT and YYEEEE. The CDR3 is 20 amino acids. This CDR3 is CASSPKGLQGRIAGANVLTF. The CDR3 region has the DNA TGTGCCAGCAGCCCAAAGGGATTACAGGGTAGGATAGCTGGGGCCAACGTCCTGACTTTC. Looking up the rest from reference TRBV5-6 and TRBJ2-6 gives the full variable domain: DAGVTQSPTHLIKTRGQQVTLRCSPKSGHDTVSWYQQALGQGPQFIFQYYEEEERQRGNFPDRFSGHQFPNYSSELNVNALLLGDSALYLCASSPKGLQGRIAGANVLTFGAGSRLTVL.

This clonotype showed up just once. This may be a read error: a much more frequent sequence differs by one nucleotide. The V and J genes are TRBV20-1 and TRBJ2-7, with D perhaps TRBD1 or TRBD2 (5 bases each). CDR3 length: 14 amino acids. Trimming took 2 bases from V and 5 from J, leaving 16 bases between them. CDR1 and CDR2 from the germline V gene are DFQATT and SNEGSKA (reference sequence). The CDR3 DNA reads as TGCAGTGCTAGACTTCCTGGGGGATCCAACGAGCAGTACTTC. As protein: CSARLPGGSNEQYF.

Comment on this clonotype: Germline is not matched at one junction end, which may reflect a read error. The CDR3: CASSLLGSANEQLF. DNA of the CDR3: TGCGCCAGCAGCTTACTAGGTTCGGCCAATGAGCAGCTCTTC. This chain links TRBV5-1 with TRBJ2-1; D is perhaps TRBD2 (5 bases). CDR3 length equals 14 residues. CDR1 is SGHRS and CDR2 is YFSETQ in the germline V gene.

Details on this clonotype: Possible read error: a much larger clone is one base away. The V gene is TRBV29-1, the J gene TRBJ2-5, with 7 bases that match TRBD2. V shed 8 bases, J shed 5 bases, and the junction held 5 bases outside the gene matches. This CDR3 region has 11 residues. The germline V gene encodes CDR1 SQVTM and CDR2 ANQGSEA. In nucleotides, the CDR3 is TGCAGCCATCTCGGGAGGGAGACCCAGTACTTC. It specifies CSHLGRETQYF.